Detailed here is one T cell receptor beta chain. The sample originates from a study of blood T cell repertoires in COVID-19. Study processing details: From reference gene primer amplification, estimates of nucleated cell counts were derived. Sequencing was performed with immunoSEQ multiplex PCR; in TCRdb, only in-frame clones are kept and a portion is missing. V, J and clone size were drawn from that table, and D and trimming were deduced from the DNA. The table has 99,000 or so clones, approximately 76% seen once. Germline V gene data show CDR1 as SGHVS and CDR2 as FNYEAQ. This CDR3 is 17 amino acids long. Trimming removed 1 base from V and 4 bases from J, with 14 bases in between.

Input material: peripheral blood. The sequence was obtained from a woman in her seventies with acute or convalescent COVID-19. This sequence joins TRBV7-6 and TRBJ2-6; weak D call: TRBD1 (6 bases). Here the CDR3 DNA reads TGTGCCAGCAGCTTAGGTGGGGGCACAACCGGGGCCAACGTCCTGACTTTC. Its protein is CASSLGGGTTGANVLTF.